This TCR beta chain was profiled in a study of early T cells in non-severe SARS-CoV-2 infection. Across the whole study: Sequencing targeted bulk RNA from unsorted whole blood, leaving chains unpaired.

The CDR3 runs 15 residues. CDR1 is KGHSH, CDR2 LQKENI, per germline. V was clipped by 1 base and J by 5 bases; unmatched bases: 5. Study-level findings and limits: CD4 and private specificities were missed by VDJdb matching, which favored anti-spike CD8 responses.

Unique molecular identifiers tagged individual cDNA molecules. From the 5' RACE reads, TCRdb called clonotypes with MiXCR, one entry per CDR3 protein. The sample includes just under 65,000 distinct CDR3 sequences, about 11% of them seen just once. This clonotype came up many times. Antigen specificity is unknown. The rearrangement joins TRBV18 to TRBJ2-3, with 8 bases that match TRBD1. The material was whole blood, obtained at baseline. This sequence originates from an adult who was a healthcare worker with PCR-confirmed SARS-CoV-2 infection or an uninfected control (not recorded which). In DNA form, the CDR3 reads TGTGCCAGCTCACCACAAGGACAGGGAGAAGATACGCAGTATTTT. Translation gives CASSPQGQGEDTQYF. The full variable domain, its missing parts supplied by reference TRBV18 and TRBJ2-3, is NAGVMQNPRHLVRRRGQEARLRCSPMKGHSHVYWYRQLPEEGLKFMVYLQKENIIDESGMPKERFSAEFPKEGPSILRIQQVVRGDSAAYFCASSPQGQGEDTQYFGPGTRLTVL.